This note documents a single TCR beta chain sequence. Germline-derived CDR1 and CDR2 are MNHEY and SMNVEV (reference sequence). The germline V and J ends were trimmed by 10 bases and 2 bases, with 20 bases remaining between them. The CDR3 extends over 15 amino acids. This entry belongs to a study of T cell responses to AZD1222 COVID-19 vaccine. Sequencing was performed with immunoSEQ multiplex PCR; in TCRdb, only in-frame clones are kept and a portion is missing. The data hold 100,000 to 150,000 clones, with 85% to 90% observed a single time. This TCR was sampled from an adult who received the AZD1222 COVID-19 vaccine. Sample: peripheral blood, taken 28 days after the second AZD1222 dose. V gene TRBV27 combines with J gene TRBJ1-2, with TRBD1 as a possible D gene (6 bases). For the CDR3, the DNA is TGTGCCATAGGCCGGGGGGGCCCAGGGAACTATGGCTACACCTTC. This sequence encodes CAIGRGGPGNYGYTF.